This T cell receptor (beta chain) emerged from a study of blood T cell repertoires in COVID-19. In the study overall: T cells, B-cell-depleted T cells, or PBMCs provided the cDNA or gDNA that served as material.

This CDR3 spans 13 amino acids. Trimming left V 4 bases short and J 4 bases short, with 11 bases between. Germline V gene sequence: CDR1 SGHRS, CDR2 YFSETQ. Authors' analysis steps: Amplifying reference gene primers gave estimates of nucleated cell counts. This table comes from immunoSEQ multiplex PCR, and its TCRdb copy is limited to in-frame clones, with some not included. V and J calls and clone size are given by that table; D and trimming were obtained from the DNA. Among 250,000 or so clones listed, more than 75% were seen once. Assignment of participants to cohorts was predicated upon participant-reported clinical history. Exposed study participants had met a COVID-19 case within 2 weeks before entry.

The rearrangement joins TRBV5-1 to TRBJ1-1; D gene unclear. Sequencing used PBMCs or T cells enriched from blood (not recorded which). The TCR sequence derives from a woman between 45 and 60 years old who had been exposed to COVID-19. CDR3 protein: CASSLDGSTEAFF. As DNA, the CDR3 is TGCGCCAGCAGCCTAGACGGATCCACTGAAGCTTTCTTT.